These 29 T cell receptor beta chains originate from one sample sequenced in a study of blood T cell repertoires in COVID-19. The assay was immunoSEQ multiplex PCR, and TCRdb's table has in-frame clones only and misses some. This sample has 60,000 to 85,000 clones, with roughly three quarters found just once. Sequencing used peripheral blood. The receptors were gathered from a woman aged 55-69 years with acute or convalescent COVID-19.

The rearrangement links TRBV3-1 (or the pseudogene TRBV3-2) to TRBJ2-7, with TRBD2 matching over 10 bases. Germline V lookup: CDR1 LGHDT, CDR2 YNNKEL (reference sequence). V shed 1 base, J shed 5 bases, and the junction held 5 bases outside the gene matches. The CDR3 sequence is 15 residues long. Here the CDR3 reads CASSQASGGSHEQYF. CDR3 DNA sequence: TGTGCCAGCAGCCAAGCTAGCGGGGGTTCCCACGAGCAGTACTTC.

The rearrangement uses TRBV7-9 and TRBJ2-7; D may be TRBD1 (6 bases). V lost 3 bases and J 4 bases, leaving 16 bases between the germline ends. The CDR3 totals 15 residues. In germline, CDR1 is SEHNR, CDR2 FQNEAQ (reference sequence). CDR3 in DNA: TGTGCCAGCAGCTTGCCAGGGACACCTGGATACGAGCAGTACTTC. Its protein product is CASSLPGTPGYEQYF. Filled out from reference TRBV7-9 and TRBJ2-7, the complete variable domain reads DTGVSQNPRHKITKRGQNVTFRCDPISEHNRLYWYRQTLGQGPEFLTYFQNEAQLEKSRLLSDRFSAERPKGSFSTLEIQRTEQGDSAMYLCASSLPGTPGYEQYFGPGTRLTVT.

This clone was found a few times. V is TRBV19 and J is TRBJ2-5; D not certain. V dropped 6 bases and J dropped 5 bases, with 7 bases sitting between them. CDR3 length: 11 residues. Germline-derived CDR1 and CDR2 are LNHDA and SQIVND (reference sequence). CDR3 sequence (DNA): TGTGCCAGTAGACAGCAGGAGACCCAGTACTTC. It yields the protein CASRQQETQYF.

A single count supports this clone. V gene TRBV7-6 combines with J gene TRBJ2-2; the D gene is possibly TRBD1 (5 bases). CDR3 length: 14 residues. Germline CDR1 and CDR2: SGHVS and FNYEAQ. V was trimmed by 1 base and J by 9 bases, leaving 12 bases between them. DNA of the CDR3: TGTGCCAGCAGCTTAGGGGGAACAGGCCGGGAGCTGTTTTTT. Its translation is CASSLGGTGRELFF.

This clone is termed medium-sized. V and J are TRBV7-9 and TRBJ2-7; D uncertain. V was pared by 1 base and J by 5 bases, with 6 bases between. Germline assignment: CDR1 SEHNR and CDR2 FQNEAQ (reference sequence). This CDR3 comprises 12 residues. CDR3 in DNA: TGTGCCAGCAGCTTAGTAGCACACGAGCAGTACTTC. It is translated as CASSLVAHEQYF.

This clone was counted a few times. This chain connects TRBV5-1 to TRBJ1-6; D is uncertain. The ends were cut back, 7 bases at V and 8 bases at J, with 13 bases in the middle. Germline V CDR1 and CDR2: SGHRS, YFSETQ. This CDR3 spans 13 amino acids. In DNA form, the CDR3 reads TGCGCCAGCCGCACTGACACCCATTCACCCCTCCACTTT. This sequence encodes CASRTDTHSPLHF.

This rearrangement joins TRBV1 to TRBJ2-2; whether TRBD2, the table's D call, matches the DNA was not checked. TRBV1 corresponds to a pseudogene. This CDR3 has 19 residues. CDR3 nucleotide sequence: TGCACCAGCATCGGCCCAGTGACTAGCGGGGGGAACAACACCGGGGAGCTGTTTTTT. Protein: CTSIGPVTSGGNNTGELFF.

This clone has a single count. J is TRBJ2-3 and V is TRBV4-2, with a possible D match to TRBD1 (7 bases). V lost 5 bases and J 5 bases, leaving 17 bases between the germline ends. This CDR3 is built from 15 residues. Germline loops: CDR1 LGHNA, CDR2 YNFKEQ. The CDR3 here is CASSARPQGGDTQYF. CDR3 DNA: TGTGCCAGCAGCGCACGCCCTCAGGGGGGAGATACGCAGTATTTT.

This chain joins TRBV28 and TRBJ1-1; D may be TRBD1 (6 bases). Germline V gene sequence: CDR1 MDHEN, CDR2 SYDVKM. CDR3 length: 13 amino acids. V lost 10 bases to trimming and J lost 4 bases, with 16 bases between them. Written as DNA, the CDR3 is TGTGCCACCCAGCCGGGACATCTCACTGAAGCTTTCTTT. Amino acid sequence: CATQPGHLTEAFF.

The chain links TRBV10-3 to TRBJ1-5; 10 bases line up with TRBD1. Germline values: CDR1 ENHRY, CDR2 SYGVKD. The V gene end was trimmed by 11 bases and the J gene end by 3 bases; junction bases not matched to a gene: 13. The CDR3 length is 16 residues. The CDR3 sequence is CASNGTGTGDNQPQHF. CDR3 bases: TGTGCCTCAAATGGGACCGGGACAGGGGACAATCAGCCCCAGCATTTT.

Here the CDR3 DNA reads TGTGCCACGCGGACAGGGGGATATGAAAAACTGTTTTTT. Amino acid sequence: CATRTGGYEKLFF. The chain uses TRBV19 and TRBJ1-4; TRBD1 matches at 10 bases. CDR1 is LNHDA, CDR2 SQIVND, per germline (reference sequence). The CDR3 extends over 13 amino acids. V dropped 10 bases and J dropped 6; count of bases not matched to a gene: 5.

The chain is built from TRBV28 and TRBJ1-2; 8 bases line up with TRBD1. In germline, CDR1 is MDHEN, CDR2 SYDVKM. Trimming at V came to 2 bases and at J to 4 bases, leaving 9 bases not matched to a gene. CDR3 length equals 16 residues. The CDR3 reads CASSLLGTGLGYGYTF. The CDR3 DNA sequence: TGTGCCAGCAGTTTACTGGGGACAGGTTTGGGCTATGGCTACACCTTC.

V usage is TRBV6-5 and J usage is TRBJ1-3; D is ambiguous. V was shortened by 6 bases and J by 3 bases, with 15 bases between the two germline ends. From germline, CDR1 is MNHEY and CDR2 SVGAGI. CDR3 size: 15 residues. Here the CDR3 DNA reads TGTGCCAGCAGCCGAATTGGCGGAGGTGGAAACACCATATATTTT. Its protein product is CASSRIGGGGNTIYF.

V usage is TRBV5-1 and J usage is TRBJ2-1; D perhaps matches TRBD2 (6 bases). V was shortened by 2 bases and J by 2 bases, with 11 bases between the two germline ends. CDR3 size: 15 residues. The germline V gene has CDR1 SGHRS and CDR2 YFSETQ. CDR3 DNA sequence: TGCGCCAGCAGCTTCGGGGGAAATGCCTACAATGAGCAGTTCTTC. Protein product: CASSFGGNAYNEQFF.

This clone has just a few counts. The genes are TRBV9 and TRBJ1-6; 12 nucleotides agree with TRBD1. Germline CDR1 and CDR2: SGDLS and YYNGEE. The CDR3 is 15 residues long. V lost 3 bases, J lost 7 bases, and 2 bases stayed unmatched. Here the CDR3 reads CASSAGQGANSPLHF. CDR3 in DNA: TGTGCCAGCAGCGCGGGACAGGGGGCGAATTCACCCCTCCACTTT.

V is TRBV6-1 and J is TRBJ1-1; no reliable D call. There are 17 residues in the CDR3. The germline V and J ends were trimmed by 3 bases and 3 bases, with 20 bases remaining between them. Looked up from germline, CDR1 is MNHNS and CDR2 is SASEGT. The CDR3 sequence: CASSDSRRGRRDTEAFF. DNA for the CDR3: TGTGCCAGCAGTGATTCGCGTAGAGGCCGTCGGGACACTGAAGCTTTCTTT.

V gene TRBV5-4 combines with J gene TRBJ1-2, with TRBD1 matching 9 bases. This CDR3 region has 15 residues. V was clipped by 4 bases and J by 8 bases; unmatched bases: 12. CDR1 SGHNT and CDR2 YYREEE come from the germline V gene (reference sequence). The CDR3 DNA reads TGTGCCAGCAGCGCGGGGACAGGGACAGAGAAAGGCTACACCTTC. It yields the protein CASSAGTGTEKGYTF.

The count of this clone is one. V usage is TRBV5-1 and J usage is TRBJ2-5; perhaps TRBD1 as D (5 bases). The CDR3 contains 16 residues. Trimming cost V 6 bases and J 2 bases, with 20 bases left between them. Germline V gene sequence: CDR1 SGHRS, CDR2 YFSETQ. Written as DNA, the CDR3 is TGCGCCAGCATCGAAGGGGCCAGCAGCTTTCAAGAGACCCAGTACTTC. Translated: CASIEGASSFQETQYF.

The sample holds one count of this clone. This chain links TRBV9 with TRBJ2-1, with TRBD2 matching 12 bases. V was pared by 4 bases and J by 2 bases, with 4 bases of the junction left unmatched. CDR1 is SGDLS, CDR2 YYNGEE, per germline. This CDR3 has 16 residues. CDR3 DNA: TGTGCCAGCAGCTTCAGACTAGCGGGGGCCTACAATGAGCAGTTCTTC. Translated: CASSFRLAGAYNEQFF.

This clone showed up just a few times. This chain joins TRBV9 and TRBJ1-5; D gene uncertain. The CDR3 has 12 amino acids. The germline V and J ends were trimmed by 4 bases and 3 bases, with 5 bases remaining between them. CDR1 is SGDLS and CDR2 is YYNGEE in the germline V gene. The CDR3 bases are TGTGCCAGCAGCTTAATCAATCAGCCCCAGCATTTT. This gives the protein CASSLINQPQHF.

This clone was detected only a few times. V is TRBV9 and J is TRBJ1-3; TRBD1 might be the D (5 bases). This CDR3 comprises 15 residues. Germline V lookup: CDR1 SGDLS, CDR2 YYNGEE. V was shortened by 4 bases and J by 0 bases, with 11 bases between the two germline ends. For the CDR3, the DNA is TGTGCCAGCAGCCGGTCTACAGGCTCTGGAAACACCATATATTTT. Protein sequence: CASSRSTGSGNTIYF.

This chain's CDR3 is CASSLAGQGADEQFF. Written as DNA, the CDR3 is TGCGCCAGCAGCTTGGCCGGACAGGGGGCGGATGAGCAGTTCTTC. The J gene is TRBJ2-1, the V gene TRBV5-1; 11 nucleotides align to TRBD1. Trimming took 0 bases from V and 8 from J; bases not matched to a gene: 4. Germline-derived CDR1 and CDR2 are SGHRS and YFSETQ. This CDR3 is built from 15 residues. Looking up the rest from reference TRBV5-1 and TRBJ2-1 gives the full variable domain: KAGVTQTPRYLIKTRGQQVTLSCSPISGHRSVSWYQQTPGQGLQFLFEYFSETQRNKGNFPGRFSGRQFSNSRSEMNVSTLELGDSALYLCASSLAGQGADEQFFGPGTRLTVL.

J is TRBJ2-3 and V is TRBV4-1, with 8 bases lining up with TRBD1. The CDR3 length is 15 residues. Germline-derived CDR1 and CDR2 are MGHRA and YSYEKL. Losses at the gene ends were 1 base for V and 2 bases for J; bases not matched to a gene: 2. For the CDR3, the DNA is TGCGCCAGCAGCCAAGGGGGACAGGTCACAGATACGCAGTATTTT. It is translated as CASSQGGQVTDTQYF.

The rearrangement joins TRBV7-6 to TRBJ1-1, with 9 nucleotides matching TRBD1. CDR3 length: 17 residues. CDR1 SGHVS and CDR2 FNYEAQ come from the germline V gene. The V gene end was trimmed by 4 bases and the J gene end by 3 bases; junction bases not matched to a gene: 12. The CDR3 sequence is CASSSISGQGPDTEAFF. The DNA for the CDR3 is TGTGCCAGCAGCTCCATCTCGGGACAGGGACCTGACACTGAAGCTTTCTTT.

The chain is built from TRBV19 and TRBJ1-4; 8 positions agree with TRBD1. J gave up 3 bases and V 6 bases, and 6 bases lay outside the gene matches. This CDR3 spans 15 amino acids. Germline assignment: CDR1 LNHDA and CDR2 SQIVND (reference sequence). The CDR3 DNA follows: TGTGCCAGTAGGACAGGGGACGCGGCTAATGAAAAACTGTTTTTT. It specifies CASRTGDAANEKLFF. Full variable domain (remainder filled in from reference TRBV19 and TRBJ1-4): DGGITQSPKYLFRKEGQNVTLSCEQNLNHDAMYWYRQDPGQGLRLIYYSQIVNDFQKGDIAEGYSVSREKKESFPLTVTSAQKNPTAFYLCASRTGDAANEKLFFGSGTQLSVL.

The rearrangement joins TRBV11-2 to TRBJ2-3, with D perhaps TRBD1 (6 bases). The germline V gene has CDR1 SGHAT and CDR2 FQNNGV. The V gene lost 6 bases and the J gene lost 2 bases, with 15 bases spanning the gap. The CDR3 runs 15 residues. DNA of the CDR3: TGTGCCAGCAGTCGTCTGACAGGCTACACAGATACGCAGTATTTT. This translates into CASSRLTGYTDTQYF.

In this sample, this clone turned up once. This chain joins TRBV23-1 and TRBJ1-2; tentatively, D is TRBD1 (6 bases). TRBV23-1 is an open reading frame whose function is uncertain. This CDR3 has 15 amino acids. V lost 0 bases and J 7 bases, leaving 15 bases between the germline ends. The CDR3 bases are TGCGCCAGCAGTCAATCAGACAGGTCCTTCAGTGGCTACACCTTC. Its translation: CASSQSDRSFSGYTF.

Relative to its sample, this clone is medium-sized (0.01 to 0.1%). The chain uses TRBV28 and TRBJ1-5, with 8 nucleotides matching TRBD1. Germline-derived CDR1 and CDR2 are MDHEN and SYDVKM. The CDR3 loop spans 16 amino acids. Germline trimming cut 6 bases from V and 1 base from J; bases unmatched to any gene: 8. DNA for the CDR3: TGTGCCAGCAGCCCCAGGGGGCTTGGGAGCAATCAGCCCCAGCATTTT. Translating gives CASSPRGLGSNQPQHF.

This chain joins TRBV7-8 and TRBJ2-7; 8 positions agree with TRBD1. J was trimmed by 6 bases and V by 4 bases; bases with no gene match: 8. The CDR3 spans 14 residues. Germline V gene lookup returns CDR1 SGHVS and CDR2 FQNEAQ. Here the CDR3 reads CASSSLGQGFEQYF. The CDR3 DNA follows: TGTGCCAGCAGCTCCCTCGGACAGGGATTCGAGCAGTACTTC.